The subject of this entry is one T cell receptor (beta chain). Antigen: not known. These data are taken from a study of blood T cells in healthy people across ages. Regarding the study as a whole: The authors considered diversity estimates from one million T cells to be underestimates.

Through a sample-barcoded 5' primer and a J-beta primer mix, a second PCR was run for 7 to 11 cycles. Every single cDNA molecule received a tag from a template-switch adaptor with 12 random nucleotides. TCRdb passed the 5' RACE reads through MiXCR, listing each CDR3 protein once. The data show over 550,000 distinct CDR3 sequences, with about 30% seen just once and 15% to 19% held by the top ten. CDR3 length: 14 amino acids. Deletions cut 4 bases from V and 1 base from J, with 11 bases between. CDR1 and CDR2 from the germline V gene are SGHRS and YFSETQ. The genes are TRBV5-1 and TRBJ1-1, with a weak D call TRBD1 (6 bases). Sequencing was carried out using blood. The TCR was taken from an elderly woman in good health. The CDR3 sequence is CASSVQGANTEAFF. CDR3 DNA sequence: TGCGCCAGCAGCGTACAGGGCGCGAACACTGAAGCTTTCTTT.